The rows below give T cell receptor beta chains drawn from one sample of a study of T cells in localized non-small cell lung cancer. Repertoires were generated with immunoSEQ multiplex PCR, while TCRdb's copy carries only in-frame clones and drops some. Seen here are 72,000 or so clones, around 85% observed once, and the top ten hold roughly a fifth. The sequenced sample was peripheral blood, obtained before any cancer treatment. The receptors were sampled from a male donor at least 60 years old with stage III squamous cell lung carcinoma. The CDR3 runs from the conserved cysteine through the conserved F or W. The order of the fields is J gene, clone size, V gene, D gene, CDR3 DNA, CDR3 protein. A D gene is named only where the DNA matches it firmly. The size of a clone is reported for some rows only, either as once, few or many, or as a class for expanded clones.

>TRBJ1-1|.|TRBV6-1|TRBD1
TGTGCCAGCAGCCTCACAGGGGCTTCCACTGAAGCTTTCTTT
CASSLTGASTEAFF
>TRBJ2-5|.|TRBV11-2|TRBD1
TGTGCCAGCAGCTTAGGCCTTCGGACAGGTCCTCAAGAGACCCAGTACTTC
CASSLGLRTGPQETQYF
>TRBJ2-5|.|TRBV20-1|.
TGCAGTGCCTCCCAAGAGACCCAGTACTTC
CSASQETQYF
>TRBJ2-3|.|TRBV19|.
TGTGCCAGTAGTTCCGGGGGAAGGGCTAGCCGTACAGATACGCAGTATTTT
CASSSGGRASRTDTQYF
>TRBJ1-6|once|TRBV5-6|.
TGTGCCAGCAGCTTTAAGGACAGAGCTTATAATTCACCCCTCCACTTT
CASSFKDRAYNSPLHF
>TRBJ1-6|few|TRBV2|.
TGTGCCAGCAGTGAAGATGGGACCCTAGAAAACTCACCCCTCCACTTT
CASSEDGTLENSPLHF
>TRBJ2-1|once|TRBV5-1|.
TGCGCCAGCAGCTTGGCGCAGATTACCTACAATGAGCAGTTCTTC
CASSLAQITYNEQFF
>TRBJ2-4|.|TRBV6-6|TRBD1
TGTGCCAGCAGCCCCCTCCCGGGACAGGGGATTGGCATTCAGTACTTC
CASSPLPGQGIGIQYF
>TRBJ1-1|.|TRBV29-1|.
TGCAGCGTTGACGGACAGTCCCGTGGGAACACTGAAGCTTTCTTT
CSVDGQSRGNTEAFF
>TRBJ2-3|.|TRBV7-2|.
TGTGCCAGCAGCCCCAACCCGTCATTCACAGATACGCAGTATTTT
CASSPNPSFTDTQYF
>TRBJ1-5|.|TRBV5-5|TRBD1
TGTGCCAGCAGCCCCGGACAGGAGGATCAGCCCCAGCATTTT
CASSPGQEDQPQHF
>TRBJ1-4|.|TRBV19|.
TGTGCCAGTAGTACAGGGAACGGTGAAAAACTGTTTTTT
CASSTGNGEKLFF
>TRBJ1-1|.|TRBV25-1|.
TGTGCCAGCAGTGAATTGGGGGTAGGGAACACTGAAGCTTTCTTT
CASSELGVGNTEAFF
>TRBJ2-1|.|TRBV19|TRBD2
TGTGCCAGTAGTTCCGGACTAGCGGGCGCCTTCGATGAGCAGTTCTTC
CASSSGLAGAFDEQFF
>TRBJ1-6|.|TRBV5-1|.
TGCGCCAGCAGCCGAACAGGGCCCTATAATTCACCCCTCCACTTT
CASSRTGPYNSPLHF
>TRBJ1-1|.|TRBV28|.
TGTGCCAGCAGTTTAATGGAGCGAAACACTGAAGCTTTCTTT
CASSLMERNTEAFF